The sequence of this T cell receptor (beta chain) was determined in a study of regulatory T cells in long-lasting Graves disease. Germline CDR1 and CDR2: SGHRS and YFSETQ. V was cut by 4 bases and J by 0 bases, with 14 bases left in between. This CDR3 is built from 15 residues. Both iRepertoire HTBI primers and Arm-PCR of CDR3 regions were used to build the TCR beta libraries. Each CDR3 protein is one row after TCRdb ran MiXCR on the multiplex PCR reads. Of about 460,000 distinct CDR3 sequences in the sample, approximately 14% are singletons; the top ten hold approximately 17%. This clonotype was detected many times. The time point is: newly diagnosed GD, antithyroid drugs for less than 3 months. The TCR library was made from RNA extracted from PBMCs. These sequences were also reported in another study, on T cells in Graves' hyperthyroidism and ophthalmopathy. From that study: A model built on 13 V-J features separated ophthalmopathy from stable hyperthyroidism.

This specimen consisted of peripheral blood mononuclear cells (PBMCs), obtained at new diagnosis, from a patient treated with antithyroid drugs. The genes are TRBV5-1 and TRBJ2-7, with D tentatively TRBD1 (6 bases). The receptor's source is a woman aged 45-65 years with Graves disease. The DNA of the CDR3 is TGCGCCAGCAGCCCCACCGGGACAATCTCCTACGAGCAGTACTTC. The encoded protein is CASSPTGTISYEQYF.